The source of this TCR beta chain is a study of blood T cells in healthy people across ages. This CDR3 has 13 amino acids. Germline V CDR1 and CDR2: SEHNR, FQNEAQ (reference sequence). Trimming removed 0 bases at V and 11 bases at J, with 13 bases between. Findings and limits, study-wide: Fewer expanded clones and more diversity marked long-lived versus aged donors. As age increased, TCR beta diversity per million T cells fell in a roughly linear fashion. No conclusive comparison of naive versus antigen-experienced cells was possible with unsorted PBMCs.

The table lists this clonotype with many counts. Its antigen is not identified. Combining a sample-barcoded 5' primer with a J-beta primer mix, a second PCR ran for about 7 to 11 cycles. Researchers report that a template-switch adaptor with 12 random nucleotides tagged each cDNA molecule. TCRdb itself ran the 5' RACE reads through MiXCR, one entry per CDR3 protein. The table lists 1 million or so distinct CDR3 sequences, 40% to 50% of them singletons. The gene calls are TRBV7-9 and TRBJ2-5, with no clear D. Sequencing was performed on blood. The receptor was derived from a woman in her sixties in good health. As DNA, the CDR3 is TGTGCCAGCAGCTTAGCGGTCTCGGGTGAGCAGTACTTC. It is translated as CASSLAVSGEQYF.